The sequence of this T cell receptor beta chain was determined in a study of shared clonotypes between healthy human individuals. The V segment lost 3 bases and the J segment 2 bases; nucleotides outside the gene matches: 8. The CDR3 has 16 amino acids. Germline V CDR1 and CDR2: MDHEN, SYDVKM. Naive CD8 cells lacked CD45RO and underwent positive selection for CCR7, leaving out terminally differentiated effector memory CD45RA+ cells. Adult Caucasians living in Nashville, Tennessee made up all of the donors. Original data processing: Filtering was not the same, since immunoSEQ gave junction-only sequences without quality scores. Data came from immunoSEQ multiplex PCR; TCRdb stores just in-frame clones and leaves some out. The DNA was the basis for D and trimming; V, J and clone size are from that table. Among about 2.1 million clones listed, 93% were seen once.

Specimen: naive CD8+ T cells from PBMCs. This TCR derives from a man in his late teens or twenties in good health. Some clones in this sample may be carry-over from other donors' samples. This rearrangement joins TRBV28 to TRBJ2-7; 9 positions agree with TRBD1. The CDR3 coding sequence is TGTGCCAGCAGTTTGACGGACAGGGGCTTCCCCTACGAGCAGTACTTC. Amino acid sequence: CASSLTDRGFPYEQYF.